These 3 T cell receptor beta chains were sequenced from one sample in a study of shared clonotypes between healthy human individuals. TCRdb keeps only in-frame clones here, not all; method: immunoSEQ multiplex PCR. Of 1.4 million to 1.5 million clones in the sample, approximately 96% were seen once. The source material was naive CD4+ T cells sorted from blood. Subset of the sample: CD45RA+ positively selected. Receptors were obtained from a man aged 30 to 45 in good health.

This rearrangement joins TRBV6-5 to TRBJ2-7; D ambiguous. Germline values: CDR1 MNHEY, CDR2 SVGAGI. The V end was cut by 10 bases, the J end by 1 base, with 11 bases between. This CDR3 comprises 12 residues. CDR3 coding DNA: TGTGCCACCATCGGTAGTTCCTACGAGCAGTACTTC. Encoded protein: CATIGSSYEQYF.

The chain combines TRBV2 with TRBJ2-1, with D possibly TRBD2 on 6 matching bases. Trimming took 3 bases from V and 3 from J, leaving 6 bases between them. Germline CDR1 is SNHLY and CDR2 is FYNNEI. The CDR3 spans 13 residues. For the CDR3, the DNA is TGTGCCAGCAGTGAGGACTACTACAATGAGCAGTTCTTC. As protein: CASSEDYYNEQFF.

CDR3 sequence reads: CASSLLVAGTDTQYF. As DNA, the CDR3 is TGTGCCAGCAGCTTACTGGTAGCGGGAACAGATACGCAGTATTTT. The chain links TRBV7-6 to TRBJ2-3; 8 bases line up with TRBD2. The CDR3 contains 15 residues. Germline values: CDR1 SGHVS, CDR2 FNYEAQ. V lost 2 bases and J lost 3; bases outside the gene matches: 4.